Here is one T cell receptor (beta chain) with its context. One base away lies a much larger clone, so this may be a sequencing read error. RNA transcripts provided the source from which TCR beta CDR3 regions were amplified. First-round RT-PCR with HTBI primers amplified the TCR CDR3 region. TCRdb re-called the multiplex PCR reads with MiXCR, one entry per CDR3 protein. Of approximately 520,000 distinct CDR3 sequences in the sample, about 24% were seen once. The entry originates in a study of T cells in Graves' hyperthyroidism and ophthalmopathy. Reasons for excluding patients were uncontrolled infection, other autoimmune disease, pregnancy or lactation. The CDR3 has 12 residues. The V end was cut by 5 bases, the J end by 8 bases, with 12 bases between. Germline CDR1 reads MNHEY; CDR2 reads SMNVEV (reference sequence).

The sample taken for sequencing was blood. This chain connects TRBV27 to TRBJ1-2; weak D call: TRBD1 (5 bases). The sequence was collected from a woman in her twenties or thirties with Graves' ophthalmopathy. The CDR3 protein is CASSASGFGYTF. CDR3 in DNA: TGTGCCAGCAGTGCGTCAGGGTTCGGCTACACCTTC.